This TCR beta chain was sequenced for a study of T cell responses to AZD1222 COVID-19 vaccine. In the study overall: Second-dose intervals near 4 or 12 weeks were combined. Regarding the study as a whole: Spike-spanning, vaccine-associated CD4 TCRs were dominant at 160-218 and 743-854. Sampled repertoires all dated from after the peak T cell response. Clonal diversity was possibly underestimated, and the donors were mostly white British, with more females.

In regard to this clone: As yet, its antigen is unknown.

The repertoire was sequenced with immunoSEQ multiplex PCR; TCRdb's copy has only in-frame clones and lacks some. The repertoire includes more than 150,000 clones, about 91% of them detected once, and 0.49% sits in the top ten. The sequencing here drew on peripheral blood, taken on day 0 of AZD1222 vaccination. The source is an adult in good health.

In DNA form, the CDR3 reads TGTGCCAGCAGCTTAGAGGGATGGAACACTGAAGCTTTCTTT. Encoded protein: CASSLEGWNTEAFF. The chain combines TRBV11-2 with TRBJ1-1; D is unresolved. V lost 0 bases, J lost 1 base, and 6 bases lay in between. Germline V lookup: CDR1 SGHAT, CDR2 FQNNGV. The length of the CDR3 is 14 residues.